This T cell receptor beta chain was captured by sequencing in a study of cytomegalovirus exposure and HLA in healthy donors. On this clone: Its cognate antigen is unknown.

PCR amplification relied on 60 Vbeta primers (plus 13 Jbeta primers). The repertoire was sequenced with immunoSEQ multiplex PCR; TCRdb's copy has only in-frame clones and lacks some. The data hold around 150,000 clones, with about 81% observed a single time. Study observations and caveats: Roughly 170 TCR beta chains were listed as cytomegalovirus-associated. Immune exposure was documented only through CMV serostatus. Previously analyzed data showed that most TCR beta V segments were productive at a frequency of about 87% or about 30%.

Sequencing input: PBMCs. The receptor was isolated from a girl aged 2-10 years in good health and CMV-seropositive.

The CDR3: CASSLAGVSHEQYF. The DNA for the CDR3 is TGTGCCAGCAGCTTGGCAGGGGTAAGCCACGAGCAGTACTTC. The gene calls are TRBV5-4 and TRBJ2-7, with a possible D match to TRBD1 (6 bases). V gave up 0 bases and J gave up 5 bases, with 12 bases separating them. The length of the CDR3 is 14 residues. CDR1 is SGHNT and CDR2 is YYREEE in the germline V gene (reference sequence). The full variable domain, in which reference TRBV5-4 and TRBJ2-7 provide the parts outside the CDR3, is ETGVTQSPTHLIKTRGQQVTLRCSSQSGHNTVSWYQQALGQGPQFIFQYYREEENGRGNFPPRFSGLQFPNYSSELNVNALELDDSALYLCASSLAGVSHEQYFGPGTRLTVT.